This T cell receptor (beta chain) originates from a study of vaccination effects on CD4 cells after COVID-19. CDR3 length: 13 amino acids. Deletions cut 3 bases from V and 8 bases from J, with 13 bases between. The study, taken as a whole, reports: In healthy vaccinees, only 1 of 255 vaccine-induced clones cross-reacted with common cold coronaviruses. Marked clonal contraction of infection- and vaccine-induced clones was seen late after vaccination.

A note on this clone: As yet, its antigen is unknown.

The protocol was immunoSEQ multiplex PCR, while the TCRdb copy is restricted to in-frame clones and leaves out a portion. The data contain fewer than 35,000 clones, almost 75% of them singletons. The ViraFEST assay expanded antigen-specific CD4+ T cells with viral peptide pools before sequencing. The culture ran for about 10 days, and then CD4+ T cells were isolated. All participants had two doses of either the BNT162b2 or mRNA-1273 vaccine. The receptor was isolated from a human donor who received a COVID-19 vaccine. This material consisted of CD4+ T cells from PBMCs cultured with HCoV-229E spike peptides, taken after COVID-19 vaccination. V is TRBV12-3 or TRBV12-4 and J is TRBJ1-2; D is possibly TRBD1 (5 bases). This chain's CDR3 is CASSFGAPSGYTF. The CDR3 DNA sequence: TGTGCCAGCAGTTTTGGGGCCCCTAGCGGCTACACCTTC.